This entry lists 13 T cell receptor beta chains sequenced from one sample in a study of tumor and adjacent non-tumor tissue in lung cancer. The template was RNA from unsorted bulk tissue. This non-tumor lung sample came from over 3 cm beyond the tumor edge. A modified ARM-PCR protocol with three rounds of nested PCR amplified TCRbeta. TCRdb reprocessed the multiplex PCR reads via MiXCR and lists one record per CDR3 protein. This table has fewer than 100,000 distinct CDR3 sequences, roughly three quarters appearing once. Sequencing was performed on distant non-tumor lung tissue. The receptor source for this set is a woman aged 50 to 65 with non-small cell lung cancer.

With respect to this clonotype: Germline and junction disagree at one end, which may indicate a read error. The rearrangement joins TRBV11-2 to TRBJ2-3; possibly TRBD2 for D (5 bases). The length of the CDR3 is 14 residues. Germline V gene lookup returns CDR1 SGHAT and CDR2 FQNNGV. The CDR3 protein is CAGSLRTGADMQYF. Written as DNA, the CDR3 is TGTGCCGGCAGCTTAAGGACTGGCGCAGATATGCAGTATTTT.

As for this clonotype: A much larger clone differs by one base, so this may be a read error. The chain employs TRBV5-1 and TRBJ1-2; 9 bases match TRBD1. The germline V gene has CDR1 SGHRS and CDR2 YFSETQ. After removal of 0 bases from V and 3 bases from J, the junction contained 3 bases not matched to a gene. CDR3 length equals 15 residues. The CDR3 DNA follows: TGCGCCAGCAGCTTGGTACAGGGGGCTGACTATGGCTACACCTTC. Translation: CASSLVQGADYGYTF. Looking up the rest from reference TRBV5-1 and TRBJ1-2 gives the full variable domain: KAGVTQTPRYLIKTRGQQVTLSCSPISGHRSVSWYQQTPGQGLQFLFEYFSETQRNKGNFPGRFSGRQFSNSRSEMNVSTLELGDSALYLCASSLVQGADYGYTFGSGTRLTVV.

The CDR3 DNA reads as TGTGCCAGCCCACAGACTACTAGCGGGAATATCGATGAGCAGTTCTTC. Translating gives CASPQTTSGNIDEQFF. The chain combines TRBV18 with TRBJ2-1, with TRBD2 matching over 10 bases. With V trimmed by 8 bases and J by 8 bases, 15 bases remained unmatched. Per the germline V gene, CDR1 is KGHSH and CDR2 is LQKENI. This CDR3 contains 16 residues.

The rearrangement uses TRBV6-1 and TRBJ2-1; 14 bases agree with TRBD2. CDR1 and CDR2 from the germline V gene are MNHNS and SASEGT. V was pared by 8 bases and J by 15 bases, with 15 bases of the junction left unmatched. CDR3 size: 15 residues. The DNA for the CDR3 is TGTGCCAGCCTCCCGGGACTAGCGGGAGTAGGGGGACGGTTCTTC. Amino acids: CASLPGLAGVGGRFF.

Comments on this clonotype: One end of the junction does not line up with germline, which may come from a read error. This rearrangement joins TRBV4-1 to TRBJ2-7; the D call may be TRBD1 or TRBD2 (5 bases each). The germline V gene has CDR1 MGHRA and CDR2 YSYEKL. This CDR3 has 15 amino acids. The CDR3 DNA follows: TGCGTCAGCAGCCAACCCGGGACGAACTCCTACGAGCAGCATTTC. Its protein product is CVSSQPGTNSYEQHF.

Concerning this clonotype itself: One end of the junction fails to match germline, which may point to a read error. The V call is TRBV6-1, the J call TRBJ2-7, with D uncertain. In germline, CDR1 is MNHNS, CDR2 SASEGT. The CDR3 contains 13 residues. The CDR3, as DNA: TGCGCCAGCTTGGCAGCGAGCTACTACGAGCAGTACTTC. The encoded protein is CASLAASYYEQYF.

This clonotype was counted once. The V gene is TRBV6-1, the J gene TRBJ2-7; D is undetermined. The CDR3 sequence is 13 residues long. Germline V gene lookup returns CDR1 MNHNS and CDR2 SASEGT. Trimming removed 3 bases at V and 12 bases at J, with 18 bases between. CDR3 bases: TGTGCCAGCAGTGATATCACCCTCTACGAGAGGTACTTC. Protein: CASSDITLYERYF.

The rearrangement links TRBV5-1 to TRBJ1-2; possible D gene TRBD1, 5 bases. V was clipped by 4 bases and J by 4 bases, with 14 bases between them. This CDR3 is 14 amino acids long. CDR1 and CDR2 from the germline V gene are SGHRS and YFSETQ. The CDR3 here is CASSLSGAVYGYTF. As DNA, the CDR3 is TGCGCCAGCAGCCTCAGCGGGGCCGTCTATGGCTACACCTTC.

On this clonotype itself: Mismatch with germline at one junction end may stem from a read error. The chain joins TRBV6-6 to TRBJ2-7; 12 bases are a match to TRBD1. Germline V gene lookup returns CDR1 MNHNY and CDR2 SVGAGI (reference sequence). This CDR3 spans 15 amino acids. In DNA form, the CDR3 reads TGTGCCGGCAGTTACGGGACAGGGGGCTCATACGAGCAGTACTTC. This codes for CAGSYGTGGSYEQYF.

Details on this clonotype: The missing conserved phenylalanine or tryptophan at the end of this CDR3 makes a read error likely. The rearrangement joins TRBV6-1 to TRBJ2-7, with TRBD1 matching 7 bases. Looked up from germline, CDR1 is MNHNS and CDR2 is SASEGT. This CDR3 spans 15 amino acids. CDR3 nucleotide sequence: TGTGTCAGCACACTCCTACGAGACAGGGTTTACGAGCAGTACTGC. It encodes CVSTLLRDRVYEQYC.

As for this clonotype: Because it lacks the conserved phenylalanine or tryptophan at the end, this CDR3 is likely a read error. The chain recombines TRBV28 with TRBJ1-2; 10 positions match TRBD1. Germline CDR1 reads MDHEN; CDR2 reads SYDVKM. The CDR3 is made up of 16 amino acids. CDR3 region: CARSFGTGVVIYGYTL. CDR3 nucleotide sequence: TGTGCCAGGAGTTTTGGGACAGGGGTAGTGATTTATGGCTACACCCTC.

As DNA, the CDR3 is TGTGCCAGCAGTGAGGGACATGGGTTGGCGGATAAGCAGTTCTTC. Its protein is CASSEGHGLADKQFF. This chain connects TRBV6-1 to TRBJ2-1, with D tentatively TRBD1 (6 bases). V was shortened by 3 bases and J by 11 bases, with 20 bases between the two germline ends. Germline V gene sequence: CDR1 MNHNS, CDR2 SASEGT. The CDR3 sequence is 15 residues long.

With respect to this clonotype: At one of its ends the junction is not consistent with the germline gene, which may arise from a read error. CDR3 nucleotides: TGTGCCAGTAGTTTAGGGCTAACGGGATACAATGAGCAGTTCTTC. Its translation: CASSLGLTGYNEQFF. V and J are TRBV12-3 or TRBV12-4 and TRBJ2-1; D possibly corresponds to TRBD2 (5 bases). This CDR3 has 15 residues.